This T cell receptor beta chain was documented in a study of T cells in Graves' hyperthyroidism and ophthalmopathy. This clonotype was found many times. TCR beta CDR3 sequences were amplified from RNA transcripts. The study used the HTBI primer set for a first-round RT-PCR of the TCR CDR3. TCRdb analysed the multiplex PCR reads with MiXCR anew, one entry per CDR3 protein. Of approximately 420,000 distinct CDR3 sequences listed, roughly 13% are singletons. V dropped 5 bases and J dropped 6 bases, with 14 bases sitting between them. This CDR3 comprises 14 residues. The sequencing sample was made of blood. This chain connects TRBV12-3 or TRBV12-4 to TRBJ2-1; D may correspond to TRBD1 or TRBD2 (5 bases each). This receptor was identified in a woman aged 18-29 years with Graves' hyperthyroidism. This chain's CDR3 is CASSGGPRTNEQFF. CDR3 sequence (DNA): TGTGCCAGCAGTGGGGGACCCCGGACCAATGAGCAGTTCTTC.